This entry concerns a single TCR beta chain. This sample was taken from a study of blood T cell repertoires in COVID-19. The data were produced by immunoSEQ multiplex PCR, yet TCRdb's version contains in-frame clones alone and is incomplete. The table lists roughly 200,000 clones, more than 80% of them singletons. Germline CDR1 reads SGHVS; CDR2 reads FQNEAQ. This CDR3 has 14 amino acids. The ends were cut back, 7 bases at V and 6 bases at J, with 17 bases in the middle. Sequencing was done on a sample of peripheral blood. This clonotype was sampled from a woman aged 40 to 50 with COVID-19, enrolled during active disease. The chain links TRBV7-8 to TRBJ2-3; maybe TRBD2 (7 bases). DNA for the CDR3: TGTGCCAGCACTAGTGGCGGGGGCCCGGATACGCAGTATTTT. This codes for CASTSGGGPDTQYF.